This TCR beta chain was documented in a study of graft-versus-host responses after intestinal transplantation. Study-wide findings and caveats: Across patients carrying graft-donor T cell macrochimerism, allografts held high graft-versus-host to host-versus-graft clonal ratios.

About this clone: Antigen specificity is unknown.

Sequencing was performed with immunoSEQ multiplex PCR; in TCRdb, only in-frame clones are kept and a portion is missing. The sample shows some 69,000 clones, about nine tenths of them seen only once. Bone marrow aspirates were taken post-transplant, from the posterior iliac crest or another site. Germline V gene sequence: CDR1 MNHEY, CDR2 SMNVEV (reference sequence). Deletions cut 5 bases from V and 8 bases from J, with 13 bases between. The CDR3 is 13 amino acids. This chain connects TRBV27 to TRBJ2-1, with unresolved D. The source of this sequence is a human patient who received an intestinal transplant, so some T cells may come from the graft donor. This specimen consisted of bone marrow, obtained almost 750 days after intestinal transplantation. As DNA, the CDR3 is TGTGCCAGCAGTCCCCTAGGGTACCATGAGCAGTTCTTC. This codes for CASSPLGYHEQFF.